The clone carrying this T cell receptor (beta chain) appeared a few times. Its target is not known. Treatment described: oral pan-JAK inhibitor, 5-10 mg twice daily. The entry originates in a study of CD8+ T cells in alopecia areata. Notes on the study in general: For lesional scalp, especially alopecia totalis/universalis, clonality was higher than in normal scalp.

TCR sequencing used cDNA made by reverse transcription of extracted RNA. Repertoires were generated with immunoSEQ multiplex PCR, while TCRdb's copy carries only in-frame clones and drops some. The data hold about 270,000 clones, with over 45% observed a single time. Germline-derived CDR1 and CDR2 are SGHRS and YFSETQ. V lost 4 bases to trimming and J lost 0 bases, with 7 bases between them. CDR3 length: 13 residues. Here the sequenced sample was CD4+ T cells sorted from blood, taken between weeks 51 and 52, from a patient treated with tofacitinib. The TCR was taken from a human donor with alopecia areata. The rearrangement uses TRBV5-1 and TRBJ1-1; no definite D call. The CDR3 coding sequence is TGCGCCAGCAGCCGAGACATGAACACTGAAGCTTTCTTT. Protein product: CASSRDMNTEAFF.